Each of the 27 T cell receptor beta chains below was sequenced from the same sample in a study of identical twins (dated by TCRdb to the mid-2010s). Preparation of the library involved 5' RACE. Sequencing instrument: Illumina HiSeq 2000. TCRdb applied fastp at Q25 and MiXCR to the public reads, then kept only in-frame beta chains. Every entry covers one CDR3 protein and lists the most common genes and DNA from its rows. This sample is represented by hundreds of thousands of distinct CDR3 sequences; 15% to 20% of them were singletons. The ten top clones hold about an eighth of the sample. The data also belong to a second study, concerning T cells expressing NK-cell markers.

Sequences were obtained from PBMCs. Receptors originate from a woman under 30 in good health.

This clonotype was observed at least ten times. The chain has TRBV29-1 and TRBJ2-7; weak D call: TRBD1 (6 bases). V lost 4 bases, J lost 4 bases, and 8 bases lay in between. From germline, CDR1 is SQVTM and CDR2 ANQGSEA. The CDR3 consists of 11 residues. The CDR3 coding sequence is TGCAGCGTTGGGACAGTATACGAGCAGTACTTC. This gives the protein CSVGTVYEQYF.

This clonotype has at least ten counts. This chain joins TRBV5-1 and TRBJ1-2; D unclear. Germline loops: CDR1 SGHRS, CDR2 YFSETQ. V was cut by 0 bases and J by 7 bases, with 13 bases left in between. This CDR3 region has 14 residues. CDR3 coding DNA: TGCGCCAGCAGCTTGGGACTCACAGAGGGTGGCTACACCTTC. It encodes CASSLGLTEGGYTF.

The chain recombines TRBV5-5 with TRBJ2-1; D is possibly TRBD1 (6 bases). Between the trimmed V and J ends, which lost 4 bases and 5 bases, there was a span of 13 bases. CDR1 and CDR2 from the germline V gene are SGHKS and YYEKEE (reference sequence). The CDR3 spans 14 residues. Written as DNA, the CDR3 is TGTGCCAGCAGCCTCACAGGGTATAACAATGAGCAGTTCTTC. It translates to CASSLTGYNNEQFF.

This clonotype came up a few times. The chain is built from TRBV24-1 and TRBJ2-5; D unclear. The CDR3 totals 14 residues. V gave up 4 bases and J gave up 4 bases, with 12 bases separating them. The germline gives CDR1 KGHDR, CDR2 SFDVKD. This CDR3 is CATSDSLGGETQYF. The CDR3 DNA follows: TGTGCCACCAGTGACTCCCTCGGCGGAGAGACCCAGTACTTC.

In this sample, this clonotype turned up a few times. J is TRBJ2-7 and V is TRBV20-1; possible D gene TRBD2, 6 bases. The V gene lost 1 base and the J gene lost 3 bases, with 10 bases spanning the gap. The CDR3 is made up of 13 amino acids. CDR1 is DFQATT, CDR2 SNEGSKA, per germline (reference sequence). CDR3 coding DNA: TGCAGTGCTAGAGCACGGGGAGGCTACGAGCAGTACTTC. Translated: CSARARGGYEQYF.

This clonotype was counted many times. The chain joins TRBV7-2 to TRBJ2-1; D remains ambiguous. The CDR3 spans 15 residues. The germline V and J ends were trimmed by 5 bases and 3 bases, with 14 bases remaining between them. Germline CDR1 is SGHTA and CDR2 is FQGNSA. The CDR3 spells CASSQQFVRYNEQFF. In DNA, the CDR3 is TGTGCCAGCAGCCAACAGTTTGTACGCTACAATGAGCAGTTCTTC.

The sample holds a few counts of this clonotype. The J gene is TRBJ1-2, the V gene TRBV12-3 or TRBV12-4; no clear D. Trimming stripped 5 bases from V and 8 bases from J, with 15 bases between. This CDR3 contains 13 residues. The CDR3 sequence: CASSGLLGSGYTF. CDR3 DNA: TGTGCCAGCAGTGGGCTGTTAGGGAGCGGCTACACCTTC.

This clonotype turned up a few times. The rearrangement uses TRBV20-1 and TRBJ2-7, with 9 bases aligning to TRBD1. Germline V CDR1 and CDR2: DFQATT, SNEGSKA (reference sequence). The CDR3 length is 13 residues. Trimming took 6 bases from V and 1 from J; bases not matched to a gene: 4. The CDR3 DNA reads as TGCAGTGCCCAAGACAGGGGGTCCTACGAGCAGTACTTC. As protein: CSAQDRGSYEQYF.

The V and J genes are TRBV10-3 and TRBJ2-1; 10 positions match TRBD2. This CDR3 has 14 amino acids. V lost 6 bases, J lost 6 bases, and 5 bases stayed unmatched. CDR1 and CDR2 from the germline V gene are ENHRY and SYGVKD. CDR3 bases: TGTGCCATCAGGGGACTAGCGTTAGGCAATGAGCAGTTCTTC. This encodes CAIRGLALGNEQFF.

This clonotype has only a few counts. The chain combines TRBV6-2 or TRBV6-3 with TRBJ2-5; perhaps TRBD2 as D (6 bases). CDR1 MNHEY and CDR2 SVGEGT come from the germline V gene. This CDR3 is built from 15 residues. Trimming removed 2 bases from V and 4 bases from J, with 14 bases in between. The CDR3 coding sequence is TGTGCCAGCAGTTACGGCGGGGCCCGAGTAGAGACCCAGTACTTC. Translated: CASSYGGARVETQYF.

The table lists this clonotype with a few counts. The gene calls are TRBV9 and TRBJ2-1; D ambiguous. The V gene's germline CDR1 is SGDLS and CDR2 YYNGEE. The CDR3 is 15 amino acids. Between the trimmed V and J ends, which lost 0 bases and 0 bases, there was a span of 7 bases. In nucleotides, the CDR3 is TGTGCCAGCAGCGTAGTCCCGAGCTCCTACAATGAGCAGTTCTTC. Amino acids: CASSVVPSSYNEQFF.

This clonotype was seen repeatedly, ten times or more. The chain carries TRBV5-1 and TRBJ2-3; no reliable D call. Trimming pared 0 bases from V and 6 bases from J, leaving 8 bases between. Germline CDR1 SGHRS, CDR2 YFSETQ. The CDR3 is 13 amino acids. The CDR3 region is CASSLGPGDTQYF. In DNA, the CDR3 is TGCGCCAGCAGCTTGGGGCCCGGGGATACGCAGTATTTT.

V gene TRBV15 combines with J gene TRBJ2-7; no reliable D call. Germline V gene data show CDR1 as LNHNV and CDR2 as YYDKDF (reference sequence). This CDR3 has 15 amino acids. V was clipped by 0 bases and J by 2 bases, with 11 bases between them. The CDR3 sequence is CATSRDSASAYEQYF. The CDR3 nucleotides are TGTGCCACCAGCAGAGACTCGGCCTCCGCCTACGAGCAGTACTTC.

V usage is TRBV3-1 and J usage is TRBJ1-1; D gene unclear. Germline lookup yields CDR1 LGHDT and CDR2 YNNKEL (reference sequence). The V end was cut by 3 bases, the J end by 5 bases, with 10 bases between. The CDR3 has 13 residues. Here the CDR3 reads CASSHRLGTEAFF. The CDR3 DNA follows: TGTGCCAGCAGCCACCGACTCGGAACTGAAGCTTTCTTT.

This chain links TRBV20-1 with TRBJ2-7; TRBD1 might be the D (5 bases). This CDR3 region has 12 residues. Between the trimmed V and J ends, which lost 7 bases and 8 bases, there was a span of 18 bases. Per germline, CDR1 DFQATT and CDR2 SNEGSKA (reference sequence). The CDR3 sequence: CSVAPPRGQQYF. CDR3 coding DNA: TGCAGTGTTGCCCCTCCTAGGGGTCAGCAGTACTTC.

This clonotype was seen only a few times. This chain uses TRBV7-2 with TRBJ2-7; D perhaps matches TRBD2 (6 bases). This CDR3 comprises 15 residues. V was trimmed by 5 bases and J by 2 bases, leaving 16 bases between them. Germline V lookup: CDR1 SGHTA, CDR2 FQGNSA. The CDR3 DNA reads TGTGCCAGCAGCCCTTCGCGGAGGGGCACCTACGAGCAGTACTTC. Its protein is CASSPSRRGTYEQYF. Full variable domain (outside the CDR3, taken from reference TRBV7-2 and TRBJ2-7): GAGVSQSPSNKVTEKGKDVELRCDPISGHTALYWYRQSLGQGLEFLIYFQGNSAPDKSGLPSDRFSAERTGGSVSTLTIQRTQQEDSAVYLCASSPSRRGTYEQYFGPGTRLTVT.

This clonotype has only a few counts. The CDR3 is CSATSGTYEQYF. The DNA for the CDR3 is TGCAGTGCTACGTCGGGAACCTACGAGCAGTACTTC. The V gene is TRBV20-1, the J gene TRBJ2-7; D possibly corresponds to TRBD2 (5 bases). The CDR3 is made up of 12 amino acids. V shed 4 bases and J shed 2 bases, with 9 bases lying between them. Germline V CDR1 and CDR2: DFQATT, SNEGSKA (reference sequence).

This clonotype has more than one count but fewer than ten. The V call is TRBV30, the J call TRBJ2-1; TRBD2 might be the D (6 bases). Germline V gene sequence: CDR1 GTSNPN, CDR2 SVGIG (reference sequence). The V end was cut by 2 bases, the J end by 2 bases, with 16 bases between. This CDR3 region has 16 residues. The CDR3 reads CAWSYIGVAAYNEQFF. DNA for the CDR3: TGTGCCTGGAGTTATATCGGAGTAGCGGCCTACAATGAGCAGTTCTTC.

This clonotype was counted between two and nine times. The chain uses TRBV20-1 and TRBJ2-3, with TRBD2 identical over 15 bases. J was trimmed by 5 bases and V by 4 bases; bases with no gene match: 4. Germline lookup yields CDR1 DFQATT and CDR2 SNEGSKA (reference sequence). The length of the CDR3 is 15 residues. The CDR3 nucleotides are TGCAGTGCTATCGGGACTAGCGGGGGGATAGATACGCAGTATTTT. Amino acids: CSAIGTSGGIDTQYF.

This clonotype was seen more than once but under ten times. V is TRBV12-3 or TRBV12-4 and J is TRBJ2-7; D possibly corresponds to TRBD1 (6 bases). The CDR3 runs 15 residues. V was clipped by 2 bases and J by 3 bases, with 14 bases between them. The CDR3 reads CASSLSDRKNYEQYF. DNA for the CDR3: TGTGCCAGCAGTTTAAGTGACAGGAAGAACTACGAGCAGTACTTC.

The chain has TRBV12-3 or TRBV12-4 and TRBJ2-3; 13 nucleotides line up with TRBD2. CDR3 length equals 16 residues. V shed 6 bases and J 3 bases; nucleotides not matched to a gene: 6. The DNA for the CDR3 is TGTGCCAGCAGCATAGGACTAGCGGGAGTGACAGATACGCAGTATTTT. Amino acid sequence: CASSIGLAGVTDTQYF.

This clonotype showed up many times. This rearrangement joins TRBV12-3 or TRBV12-4 to TRBJ1-1; a possible D gene is TRBD1 (5 bases). The CDR3 has 13 residues. Trimming left V 5 bases short and J 7 bases short, with 14 bases between. The CDR3 sequence is CASSLKQALEAFF. The DNA for the CDR3 is TGTGCCAGCAGTCTGAAACAGGCCCTTGAAGCTTTCTTT.

The sample holds a few counts of this clonotype. The chain joins TRBV29-1 to TRBJ2-7; TRBD2 agrees at 14 bases. The CDR3 covers 13 residues. In germline, CDR1 is SQVTM, CDR2 ANQGSEA. V dropped 6 bases and J dropped 5; count of bases not matched to a gene: 3. The CDR3 loop reads CSVMTSGRDEQYF. In DNA form, the CDR3 reads TGCAGCGTAATGACTAGCGGGAGGGACGAGCAGTACTTC.

This clonotype came up many times. The chain couples TRBV6-1 to TRBJ2-3; TRBD2 matches 14 bases. The length of the CDR3 is 19 residues. Germline V CDR1 and CDR2: MNHNS, SASEGT. Trimming cost V 10 bases and J 3 bases; bases outside gene matches: 18. CDR3 sequence reads: CATREAGTSGRSRTDTQYF. CDR3 sequence (DNA): TGTGCCACCCGTGAAGCCGGGACTAGCGGGAGAAGTAGAACAGATACGCAGTATTTT.

This clonotype was seen only a few times. The chain recombines TRBV5-1 with TRBJ1-1, with 8 bases aligning to TRBD1. Losses at the gene ends were 4 bases for V and 7 bases for J; bases not matched to a gene: 6. Germline CDR1 reads SGHRS; CDR2 reads YFSETQ. The length of the CDR3 is 13 residues. As DNA, the CDR3 is TGCGCCAGCAGCCACTCAGGGGGCAGTGAAGCTTTCTTT. This encodes CASSHSGGSEAFF.

V and J are TRBV12-3 or TRBV12-4 and TRBJ2-1, with 11 bases fitting TRBD2. The trim removed 6 bases at V and 10 bases at J, leaving 11 bases unmatched. The CDR3 is made up of 15 amino acids. This chain's CDR3 is CASRITSGGKGEQFF. In nucleotides, the CDR3 is TGTGCCAGCAGAATCACTAGCGGGGGAAAAGGGGAGCAGTTCTTC.

This clonotype was detected only a few times. The chain couples TRBV6-5 to TRBJ1-2, with unresolved D. The V and J ends lost 3 bases and 5 bases respectively, with 13 bases between them. The CDR3 is 14 residues long. CDR1 and CDR2 (germline): MNHEY, SVGAGI. The DNA for the CDR3 is TGTGCCAGCAGTTATGAACCCTGGGCTTATGGCTACACCTTC. Translation gives CASSYEPWAYGYTF.